Below, 24 T cell receptor beta chains from the same sample are listed, as sequenced in a study of shared clonotypes between healthy human individuals. Profiling relied on immunoSEQ multiplex PCR, and the TCRdb table lists in-frame clones only, not all of them. The sample yields fewer than 850,000 clones, more than 70% seen once. The sequenced material came from memory CD4+ T cells sorted from blood. The subset: CD45RA-negative fraction. Receptors were obtained from a woman in her 30s in good health.

A single count supports this clone. The chain employs TRBV29-1 and TRBJ2-7, with 8 bases fitting TRBD1. Germline V gene sequence: CDR1 SQVTM, CDR2 ANQGSEA. This CDR3 has 13 residues. V lost 6 bases and J lost 2; bases outside the gene matches: 6. This chain's CDR3 is CSVQGQATYEQYF. Written as DNA, the CDR3 is TGCAGCGTGCAGGGACAGGCCACCTACGAGCAGTACTTC.

The chain uses TRBV6-5 and TRBJ2-7, with D perhaps matching TRBD2 (5 bases). Germline CDR1 is MNHEY and CDR2 is SVGAGI. The ends were cut back, 0 bases at V and 7 bases at J, with 13 bases in the middle. The CDR3 has 14 amino acids. Here the CDR3 reads CASSYSRDPGEQYF. The DNA for the CDR3 is TGTGCCAGCAGTTACTCCCGGGATCCTGGGGAGCAGTACTTC.

The rearrangement links TRBV15 to TRBJ2-2; TRBD1 matches 7 bases. V was clipped by 5 bases and J by 0 bases; unmatched bases: 6. Germline-derived CDR1 and CDR2 are LNHNV and YYDKDF (reference sequence). This CDR3 is 16 amino acids long. The CDR3 sequence: CATSRGQETNTGELFF. CDR3 nucleotides: TGTGCCACCAGCCGCGGACAGGAGACGAACACCGGGGAGCTGTTTTTT.

This chain links TRBV6-6 with TRBJ1-1; TRBD1 might be the D (6 bases). V lost 4 bases, J lost 4 bases, and 13 bases lay in between. Germline V CDR1 and CDR2: MNHNY, SVGAGI (reference sequence). CDR3 size: 14 residues. CDR3 sequence reads: CASSSQNRVTEAFF. The CDR3 DNA reads as TGTGCCAGCAGTTCCCAAAACAGGGTCACTGAAGCTTTCTTT.

This sequence joins TRBV5-8 and TRBJ2-1, with TRBD2 identical over 8 bases. The length of the CDR3 is 16 residues. Germline CDR1 is SGHTS and CDR2 is YDEGEE. V gave up 4 bases and J gave up 5 bases; unmatched junction bases: 11. The CDR3 DNA is TGTGCCAGCAGCCCTCGACTAGCGAGTAGGAACAATGAGCAGTTCTTC. Translation gives CASSPRLASRNNEQFF.

The V and J genes are TRBV7-2 and TRBJ2-7; D is perhaps TRBD2 (5 bases). This CDR3 contains 14 residues. Germline V gene lookup returns CDR1 SGHTA and CDR2 FQGNSA. V gave up 5 bases and J gave up 5 bases, with 16 bases separating them. The CDR3 sequence is CASSQMGSGDEQYF. The CDR3 DNA is TGTGCCAGCAGCCAGATGGGGAGCGGTGACGAGCAGTACTTC.

As to this clone: The same CDR3 can be traced to other DNA sequences in this sample. The genes are TRBV5-8 and TRBJ2-1; 8 bases line up with TRBD1. Germline-derived CDR1 and CDR2 are SGHTS and YDEGEE. J gave up 0 bases and V 4 bases, and 3 bases lay outside the gene matches. The CDR3 spans 15 residues. CDR3 loop: CASSRTGSSYNEQFF. CDR3 nucleotides: TGTGCCAGCAGCAGGACAGGGAGCTCCTACAATGAGCAGTTCTTC. Full variable domain (outside the CDR3, taken from reference TRBV5-8 and TRBJ2-1): EAGVTQSPTHLIKTRGQQATLRCSPISGHTSVYWYQQALGLGLQFLLWYDEGEERNRGNFPPRFSGRQFPNYSSELNVNALELEDSALYLCASSRTGSSYNEQFFGPGTRLTVL.

This clone has only one observation. The genes are TRBV5-1 and TRBJ2-7; 7 nucleotides align to TRBD1. From germline, CDR1 is SGHRS and CDR2 YFSETQ. This CDR3 comprises 14 residues. J gave up 4 bases and V 2 bases, and 6 bases lay outside the gene matches. The CDR3 spells CASSLPGQNYEQYF. For the CDR3, the DNA is TGCGCCAGCAGCTTACCGGGACAGAATTACGAGCAGTACTTC.

This clone was seen just once. V gene TRBV7-7 combines with J gene TRBJ2-7; D gene ambiguous. V was clipped by 2 bases and J by 6 bases, with 11 bases between them. The CDR3 totals 13 residues. Germline-derived CDR1 and CDR2 are SSHAT and FNYEAQ (reference sequence). The CDR3 loop reads CASSLSQWGEQYF. The CDR3 bases are TGTGCCAGCAGCTTATCCCAGTGGGGCGAGCAGTACTTC.

V gene TRBV18 combines with J gene TRBJ1-4; no firm D call. The CDR3 consists of 13 residues. V shed 2 bases and J shed 8 bases, with 9 bases lying between them. Germline V gene sequence: CDR1 KGHSH, CDR2 LQKENI. CDR3 DNA: TGTGCCAGCTCACCAGCGGTATTGGAAAAACTGTTTTTT. It specifies CASSPAVLEKLFF.

The chain couples TRBV5-6 to TRBJ1-4; the D is unclear. Germline-derived CDR1 and CDR2 are SGHDT and YYEEEE. The ends were cut back, 0 bases at V and 0 bases at J, with 6 bases in the middle. The CDR3 loop spans 15 amino acids. CDR3 nucleotide sequence: TGTGCCAGCAGCTTGGGTCTCTCAACTAATGAAAAACTGTTTTTT. It encodes CASSLGLSTNEKLFF.

This clone was counted once. The chain employs TRBV7-9 and TRBJ1-4; D not certain. This CDR3 region has 15 residues. CDR1 is SEHNR, CDR2 FQNEAQ, per germline (reference sequence). With 2 bases removed from V and 4 bases from J, the gap between germline ends came to 11 bases. The CDR3 region is CASSLLRGDNEKLFF. Here the CDR3 DNA reads TGTGCCAGCAGCTTATTACGGGGAGATAATGAAAAACTGTTTTTT.

V and J are TRBV11-2 and TRBJ2-3; D is unresolved. V lost 1 base to trimming and J lost 0 bases, with 11 bases between them. Germline V gene sequence: CDR1 SGHAT, CDR2 FQNNGV. CDR3 size: 16 residues. CDR3 amino acids: CASSLGADSSTDTQYF. The CDR3 DNA reads TGTGCCAGCAGCTTAGGGGCCGACTCTAGCACAGATACGCAGTATTTT. The full variable domain, with the rest looked up from reference TRBV11-2 and TRBJ2-3, is EAGVAQSPRYKIIEKRQSVAFWCNPISGHATLYWYQQILGQGPKLLIQFQNNGVVDDSQLPKDRFSAERLKGVDSTLKIQPAKLEDSAVYLCASSLGADSSTDTQYFGPGTRLTVL.

V and J are TRBV5-1 and TRBJ1-4; D remains unclear. V dropped 5 bases and J dropped 7 bases, with 9 bases sitting between them. The germline V gene encodes CDR1 SGHRS and CDR2 YFSETQ. The CDR3 has 12 amino acids. Here the CDR3 DNA reads TGCGCCAGCAGGGCCGAAGCTGAAAAACTGTTTTTT. It is translated as CASRAEAEKLFF.

The chain employs TRBV30 and TRBJ1-1; D gene ambiguous. Germline lookup yields CDR1 GTSNPN and CDR2 SVGIG (reference sequence). This CDR3 is built from 13 residues. Trimming cost V 4 bases and J 8 bases, with 17 bases left between them. CDR3 DNA: TGTGCCTGGACCCCAGGCGCAGGTGGGGAAGCTTTCTTT. Amino acid sequence: CAWTPGAGGEAFF.

This clone is a singleton in its sample. The chain combines TRBV2 with TRBJ2-5; 8 bases agree with TRBD1. Gene TRBJ2-7 matches the end of the DNA better, so the J call may be wrong. The CDR3 has 14 residues. CDR1 SNHLY and CDR2 FYNNEI come from the germline V gene. DNA of the CDR3: TGTGCCAGCAGCGTACAGGGGGACACCTACGAGCAGTACTTC. Translating gives CASSVQGDTYEQYF.

This clone showed up many times. The chain recombines TRBV19 with TRBJ2-6, with D unresolved. This CDR3 is built from 16 residues. V was pared by 5 bases and J by 0 bases, with 11 bases between. Per the germline V gene, CDR1 is LNHDA and CDR2 is SQIVND (reference sequence). The CDR3 DNA sequence: TGTGCCAGTAGTTTTATCACCACCTCTGGGGCCAACGTCCTGACTTTC. Protein product: CASSFITTSGANVLTF.

This clone has just a few counts. This chain connects TRBV28 to TRBJ2-5; 9 bases are a match to TRBD2. Germline V gene data show CDR1 as MDHEN and CDR2 as SYDVKM. V was pared by 7 bases and J by 4 bases, with 7 bases of the junction left unmatched. The CDR3 consists of 14 residues. The CDR3 reads CASKTWTSVETQYF. In DNA, the CDR3 is TGTGCCAGCAAGACCTGGACTAGCGTAGAGACCCAGTACTTC.

The CDR3, as DNA: TGTGCCAGCAGGGGGCCCAACCGGGACTTTTCTACCTATGGCTACACCTTC. Protein sequence: CASRGPNRDFSTYGYTF. The chain links TRBV28 to TRBJ1-2; TRBD1 is a possible D gene (5 bases). V was cut by 6 bases and J by 4 bases, with 24 bases left in between. This CDR3 contains 17 residues. Germline V gene data show CDR1 as MDHEN and CDR2 as SYDVKM.

The V call is TRBV28, the J call TRBJ2-3; no reliable D call. The CDR3 sequence is 17 residues long. Per the germline V gene, CDR1 is MDHEN and CDR2 is SYDVKM. V was pared by 0 bases and J by 1 base, with 14 bases between. The CDR3 nucleotides are TGTGCCAGCAGTTTATGCGGGCTGCAAAAGTGCACAGATACGCAGTATTTT. The encoded protein is CASSLCGLQKCTDTQYF. Combining the CDR3 with reference TRBV28 and TRBJ2-3 gives the whole variable domain DVKVTQSSRYLVKRTGEKVFLECVQDMDHENMFWYRQDPGLGLRLIYFSYDVKMKEKGDIPEGYSVSREKKERFSLILESASTNQTSMYLCASSLCGLQKCTDTQYFGPGTRLTVL.

This chain joins TRBV7-9 and TRBJ1-3; 9 bases line up with TRBD1. The CDR3 is 17 amino acids. Trimming took 6 bases from V and 0 from J; bases not matched to a gene: 9. Germline CDR1 and CDR2: SEHNR and FQNEAQ (reference sequence). This CDR3 is CASRPTTGGFSGNTIYF. In DNA form, the CDR3 reads TGTGCCAGCAGACCTACGACAGGGGGGTTCTCTGGAAACACCATATATTTT.

This clone came up a few times. The chain is built from TRBV2 and TRBJ2-1; D gene unclear. V was pared by 7 bases and J by 9 bases, with 13 bases between. The CDR3 consists of 12 residues. Germline V gene lookup returns CDR1 SNHLY and CDR2 FYNNEI. In DNA form, the CDR3 reads TGTGCCAGCATAAGTAGAGTCCGTGAGCAGTTCTTC. It encodes CASISRVREQFF.

V usage is TRBV6-1 and J usage is TRBJ2-2, with no clear D. Trimming cost V 8 bases and J 2 bases, with 12 bases left between them. Germline CDR1 and CDR2: MNHNS and SASEGT. The CDR3 runs to 14 residues. CDR3 sequence (DNA): TGTGCCAGCCCTAACCCTCTTAACACCGGGGAGCTGTTTTTT. This codes for CASPNPLNTGELFF.

The V and J genes are TRBV5-4 and TRBJ1-4, with 9 bases aligning to TRBD1. Trimming took 5 bases from V and 8 from J; bases not matched to a gene: 4. The V gene's germline CDR1 is SGHNT and CDR2 YYREEE (reference sequence). The CDR3 contains 13 residues. CDR3 nucleotide sequence: TGTGCCAGCAGATCCGGGACAGGGGAAAAACTGTTTTTT. It yields the protein CASRSGTGEKLFF.